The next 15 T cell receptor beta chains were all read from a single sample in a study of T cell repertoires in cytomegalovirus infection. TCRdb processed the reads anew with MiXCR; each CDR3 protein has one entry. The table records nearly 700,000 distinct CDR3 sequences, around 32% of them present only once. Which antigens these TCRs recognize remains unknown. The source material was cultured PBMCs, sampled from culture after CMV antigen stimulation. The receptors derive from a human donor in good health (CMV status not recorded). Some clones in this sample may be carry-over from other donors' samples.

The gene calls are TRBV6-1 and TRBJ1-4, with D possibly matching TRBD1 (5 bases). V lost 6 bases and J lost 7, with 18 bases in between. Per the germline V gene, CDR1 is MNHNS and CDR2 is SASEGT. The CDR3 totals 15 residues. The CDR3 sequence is CASRTYKSGGEKLFF. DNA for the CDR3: TGTGCCAGCAGAACCTACAAGTCGGGGGGTGAAAAACTGTTTTTT.

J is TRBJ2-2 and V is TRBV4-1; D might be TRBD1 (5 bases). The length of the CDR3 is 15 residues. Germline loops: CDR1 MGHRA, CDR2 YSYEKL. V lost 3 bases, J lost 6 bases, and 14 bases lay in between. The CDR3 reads CASSHREQSAGELFF. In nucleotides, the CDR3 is TGCGCCAGCAGCCACAGGGAACAATCCGCCGGGGAGCTGTTTTTT.

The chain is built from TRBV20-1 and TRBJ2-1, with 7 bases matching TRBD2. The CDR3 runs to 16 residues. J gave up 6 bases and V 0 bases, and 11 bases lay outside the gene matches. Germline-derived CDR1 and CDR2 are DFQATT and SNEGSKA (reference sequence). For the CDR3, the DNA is TGCAGTGCTAGAGATCGAACGACGGGGAGGGGCAATGAGCAGTTCTTC. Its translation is CSARDRTTGRGNEQFF.

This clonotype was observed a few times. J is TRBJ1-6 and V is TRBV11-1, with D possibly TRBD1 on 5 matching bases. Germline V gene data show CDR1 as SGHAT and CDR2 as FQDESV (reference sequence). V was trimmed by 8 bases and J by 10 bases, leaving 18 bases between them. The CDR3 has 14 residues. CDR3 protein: CASSEAQGLSPLHF. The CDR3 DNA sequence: TGTGCCAGCTCAGAAGCGCAGGGTCTCTCACCCCTCCACTTT.

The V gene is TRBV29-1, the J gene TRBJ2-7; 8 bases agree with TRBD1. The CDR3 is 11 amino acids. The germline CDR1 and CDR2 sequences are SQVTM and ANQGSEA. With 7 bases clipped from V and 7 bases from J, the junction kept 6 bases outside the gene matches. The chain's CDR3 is CSASRDREQYF. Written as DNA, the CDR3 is TGCAGCGCCTCCCGGGACAGGGAGCAGTACTTC.

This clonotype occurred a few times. The CDR3 protein is CASSPGTSGGAAETQYF. CDR3 nucleotides: TGTGCCAGCAGTCCCGGGACTAGCGGGGGGGCCGCTGAGACCCAGTACTTC. The chain links TRBV6-1 to TRBJ2-5, with TRBD2 matching 16 bases. Germline lookup yields CDR1 MNHNS and CDR2 SASEGT. The length of the CDR3 is 17 residues. With 5 bases clipped from V and 5 bases from J, the junction kept 8 bases outside the gene matches.

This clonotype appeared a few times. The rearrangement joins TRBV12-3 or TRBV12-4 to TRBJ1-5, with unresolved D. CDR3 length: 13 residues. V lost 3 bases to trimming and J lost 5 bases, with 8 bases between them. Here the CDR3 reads CASSFMGDQPQHF. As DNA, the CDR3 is TGTGCCAGCAGTTTCATGGGTGATCAGCCCCAGCATTTT.

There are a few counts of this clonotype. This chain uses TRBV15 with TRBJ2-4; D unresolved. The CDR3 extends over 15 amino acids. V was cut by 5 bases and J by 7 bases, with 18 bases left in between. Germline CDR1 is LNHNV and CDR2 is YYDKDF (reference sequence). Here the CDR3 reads CATSYERQIANIQYF. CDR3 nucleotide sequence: TGTGCCACCAGCTATGAGCGCCAGATCGCGAACATTCAGTACTTC.

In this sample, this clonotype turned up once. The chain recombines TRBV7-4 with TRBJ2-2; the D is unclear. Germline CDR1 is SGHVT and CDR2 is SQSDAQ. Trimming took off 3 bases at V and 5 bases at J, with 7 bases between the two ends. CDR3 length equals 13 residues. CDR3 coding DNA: TGTGCCAGCAGCTTTCTTGCGACCGGGGAGCTGTTTTTT. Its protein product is CASSFLATGELFF.

The CDR3 region has the DNA TGTGCCAGCAGATCAGGGGGACAAGAGACCCAGTACTTC. This codes for CASRSGGQETQYF. The chain carries TRBV27 and TRBJ2-5; 7 bases map to TRBD1. CDR1 is MNHEY and CDR2 is SMNVEV in the germline V gene (reference sequence). The CDR3 is 13 amino acids. The V gene end was trimmed by 6 bases and the J gene end by 2 bases; junction bases not matched to a gene: 3.

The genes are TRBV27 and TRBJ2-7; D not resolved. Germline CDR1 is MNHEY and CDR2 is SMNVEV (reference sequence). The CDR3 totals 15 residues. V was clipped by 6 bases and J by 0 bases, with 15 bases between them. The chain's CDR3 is CASSVTAESSYEQYF. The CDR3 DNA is TGTGCCAGCAGCGTTACCGCAGAGAGCTCCTACGAGCAGTACTTC.

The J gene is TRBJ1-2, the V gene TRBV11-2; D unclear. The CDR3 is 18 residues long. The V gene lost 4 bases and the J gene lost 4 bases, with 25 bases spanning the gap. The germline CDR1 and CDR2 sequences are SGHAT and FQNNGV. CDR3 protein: CASSSRGAVLSSIYGYTF. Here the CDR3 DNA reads TGTGCCAGCAGCTCCCGGGGTGCAGTTCTCTCAAGTATCTATGGCTACACCTTC.

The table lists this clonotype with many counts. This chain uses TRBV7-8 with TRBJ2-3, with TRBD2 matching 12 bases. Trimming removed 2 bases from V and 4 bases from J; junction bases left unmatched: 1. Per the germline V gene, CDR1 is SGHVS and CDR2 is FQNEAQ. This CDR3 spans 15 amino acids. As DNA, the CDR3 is TGTGCCAGCAGCTTACTAGCGGGAGGGGCAGATACGCAGTATTTT. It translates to CASSLLAGGADTQYF.

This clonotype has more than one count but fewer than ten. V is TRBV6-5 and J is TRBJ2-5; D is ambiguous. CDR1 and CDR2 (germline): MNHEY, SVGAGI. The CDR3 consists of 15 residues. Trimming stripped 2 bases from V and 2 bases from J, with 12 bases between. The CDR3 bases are TGTGCCAGCAGTTACGAAGGGCTACCACAAGAGACCCAGTACTTC. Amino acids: CASSYEGLPQETQYF.

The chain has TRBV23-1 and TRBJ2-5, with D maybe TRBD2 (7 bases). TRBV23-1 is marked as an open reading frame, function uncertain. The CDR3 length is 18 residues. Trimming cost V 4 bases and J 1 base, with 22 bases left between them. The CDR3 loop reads CASSPRGGPTSPQETQYF. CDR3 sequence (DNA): TGCGCCAGCAGTCCCCGAGGGGGACCGACTAGCCCCCAAGAGACCCAGTACTTC.